This T cell receptor beta chain was documented in a study of T cell responses to AZD1222 COVID-19 vaccine. Study context: Analyses pooled second doses at about 4 or about 12 weeks. Study-level results: There were mostly white British donors and more females than males, and clonal diversity was possibly underestimated. Close to half of all spike-specific TCRs reportedly target regions of the variants that are unmutated.

Germline assignment: CDR1 SGHAT and CDR2 FQNNGV. V was pared by 3 bases and J by 4 bases, with 24 bases between. The CDR3 is 18 amino acids. The table came from immunoSEQ multiplex PCR; TCRdb's copy has only in-frame clones and leaves some out. Among some 140,000 clones listed, approximately 93% were seen once. As concerns this clone: Its antigen is as yet unknown.

The chain links TRBV11-2 to TRBJ1-1; D is ambiguous. The source of this sequence is an adult in good health. Source: peripheral blood, taken on day 0 of AZD1222 vaccination. The chain's CDR3 is CASSFSPGRDLSSTEAFF. In DNA form, the CDR3 reads TGTGCCAGCAGCTTTTCCCCCGGGAGGGATTTATCGAGCACTGAAGCTTTCTTT.